This is a list of T cell receptor beta chains from one sample in a study of CD8 T cells in cerebrospinal fluid in Alzheimer's disease. TCRdb reprocessed the 10x single-cell sequencing reads, with one entry per CDR3 protein and no DNA. The sample table sets out 1,000 to 1,500 distinct CDR3 sequences. What was sequenced was cerebrospinal fluid. All receptors come from a human donor with Parkinson's disease. The CDR3 runs from the conserved cysteine through the conserved F or W. A row's size may be missing; if present it is once, few, many or a size class.

J | size | V | CDR3
TRBJ2-3 | medium-sized | TRBV6-5 | CASSYSGWAPADTQYF
TRBJ2-7 | medium-sized | TRBV28 | CASSWGLAGGLAWYF
TRBJ2-3 | large | TRBV7-8 | CASSLAGVSSTDTQYF
TRBJ2-5 | medium-sized | TRBV20-1 | CSARGGPSAQYF
TRBJ2-7 | . | TRBV20-1 | CSAEGTGGTYEQYF
TRBJ1-4 | medium-sized | TRBV18 | CASSLVKKTNEKLFF
TRBJ2-6 | . | TRBV3-1 | CASNGDGANVLTF
TRBJ1-3 | medium-sized | TRBV9 | CASSVGGTGSGNTIYF
TRBJ2-1 | medium-sized | TRBV11-2 | CASSHIVGEQFF
TRBJ1-2 | medium-sized | TRBV29-1 | CSVEDPGRYGYTF
TRBJ1-6 | large | TRBV6-6 | CASSYGFRGQGFNSPLHF
TRBJ2-1 | large | TRBV12-3/TRBV12-4 | CASSSERGTYNEQFF
TRBJ2-6 | large | TRBV20-1 | CSGSQAGANVLTF
TRBJ2-3 | medium-sized | TRBV20-1 | CSARLAGEFSSQYF
TRBJ2-1 | medium-sized | TRBV20-1 | CSARATSGIDEQFF
TRBJ2-7 | medium-sized | TRBV7-6 | CASSPMTANSYEQYF
TRBJ2-3 | . | TRBV20-1 | CSARGGSRLTGAEADTQYF
TRBJ2-3 | medium-sized | TRBV11-2 | CASSLRQGTDTQYF
TRBJ2-3 | medium-sized | TRBV19 | CASRYRAHGTDTQYF
TRBJ2-7 | . | TRBV2 | CASHWARENEQYF
TRBJ2-7 | . | TRBV10-1 | CASSEGTGAPDYEQYF
TRBJ2-1 | . | TRBV11-3 | CASSFGQGDEQFF
TRBJ1-6 | . | TRBV28 | CASSITGAYNSPLHF
TRBJ2-3 | medium-sized | TRBV11-2 | CASSLGGGRSEGRQYF
TRBJ2-4 | medium-sized | TRBV2 | CASSEHGNIQYF
TRBJ1-4 | medium-sized | TRBV7-2 | CASSTNRAVNEKLFF
TRBJ2-1 | medium-sized | TRBV9 | CASSTRTSKVRNEQFF
TRBJ2-1 | medium-sized | TRBV7-3 | CASSIDFGDYNEQFF
TRBJ1-5 | medium-sized | TRBV20-1 | CSASWGSGSDQPQHF
TRBJ1-5 | . | TRBV27 | CASSFINSNQPQHF
TRBJ1-1 | . | TRBV19 | CASSGWDVGNTEAFF
TRBJ1-2 | medium-sized | TRBV28 | CASSTSDRGVTF
TRBJ2-3 | large | TRBV2 | CASSRLADTQYF